These 29 T cell receptor beta chains were all obtained from the same sample, sequenced in a study of T cell changes during pregnancy in multiple sclerosis. Method: immunoSEQ multiplex PCR; TCRdb's copy keeps in-frame clones and lacks some. The sample has about 49,000 clones; almost 90% are singletons. The source was peripheral blood, collected after pregnancy. The source of these receptors is a female donor in good health, enrolled as a control in a pregnancy study.

This clone was recorded once. The chain employs TRBV6-1 and TRBJ1-2, with 7 bases fitting TRBD1. The V and J ends lost 4 bases and 7 bases, in that order; junction bases with no gene match: 6. This CDR3 is built from 13 residues. From germline, CDR1 is MNHNS and CDR2 SASEGT. DNA for the CDR3: TGTGCCAGCAGTGCTCCGGACAGGAGTGGCTACACCTTC. Amino acids: CASSAPDRSGYTF.

The rearrangement joins TRBV5-1 to TRBJ1-3; D gene uncertain. The CDR3 loop spans 14 amino acids. CDR1 and CDR2 (germline): SGHRS, YFSETQ. V lost 0 bases and J 1 base, leaving 5 bases between the germline ends. The CDR3 reads CASSLDISGNTIYF. The DNA of the CDR3 is TGCGCCAGCAGCTTGGACATTTCTGGAAACACCATATATTTT.

The CDR3 is CASSLPDRTNEKLFF. The CDR3, as DNA: TGCGCCAGCAGCTTACCCGACAGGACTAATGAAAAACTGTTTTTT. The rearrangement links TRBV5-1 to TRBJ1-4, with a tentative D call TRBD1 (6 bases). The CDR3 is made up of 15 amino acids. V lost 2 bases and J lost 2, with 10 bases in between. The germline CDR1 and CDR2 sequences are SGHRS and YFSETQ.

V gene TRBV10-1 combines with J gene TRBJ1-3; TRBD1 might be the D (6 bases). V lost 0 bases, J lost 1 base, and 7 bases lay in between. The CDR3 is 15 residues long. Germline V gene data show CDR1 as WNHNN and CDR2 as SYGVQD (reference sequence). The CDR3 nucleotides are TGCGCCAGCAGTGAGTCCAGGGGTTCTGGAAACACCATATATTTT. Encoded protein: CASSESRGSGNTIYF.

The rearrangement links TRBV13 to TRBJ2-7, with D perhaps TRBD1 (6 bases). In germline, CDR1 is PRHDT, CDR2 FYEKMQ (reference sequence). Trimming removed 6 bases from V and 0 bases from J, with 15 bases in between. This CDR3 has 15 residues. The CDR3 DNA is TGTGCCAGCAGTTCACGACAGGAAAGCTCCTACGAGCAGTACTTC. Encoded protein: CASSSRQESSYEQYF. Variable domain in full (rest from reference TRBV13 and TRBJ2-7): AAGVIQSPRHLIKEKRETATLKCYPIPRHDTVYWYQQGPGQDPQFLISFYEKMQSDKGSIPDRFSAQQFSDYHSELNMSSLELGDSALYFCASSSRQESSYEQYFGPGTRLTVT.

This clone is a singleton in its sample. This sequence joins TRBV11-2 and TRBJ2-5, with D possibly matching TRBD2 (5 bases). The CDR3 has 17 residues. Germline CDR1 and CDR2: SGHAT and FQNNGV. V was shortened by 5 bases and J by 4 bases, with 23 bases between the two germline ends. The CDR3 loop is CASSLFAPGSGGETQYF. CDR3 coding DNA: TGTGCCAGCAGCCTCTTCGCCCCGGGGTCAGGTGGAGAGACCCAGTACTTC.

The chain combines TRBV5-8 with TRBJ2-5; D unclear. The V end lost 0 bases, the J end lost 1 base, and 7 bases lay between the germline ends. CDR1 and CDR2 from the germline V gene are SGHTS and YDEGEE. The CDR3 contains 14 residues. The DNA for the CDR3 is TGTGCCAGCAGCTTGGAGACATTCCAAGAGACCCAGTACTTC. Its protein is CASSLETFQETQYF.

The chain carries TRBV10-3 and TRBJ1-1; 9 bases line up with TRBD1. The CDR3 extends over 13 amino acids. Trimming took 7 bases from V and 5 from J; bases not matched to a gene: 5. Germline V gene data show CDR1 as ENHRY and CDR2 as SYGVKD. The CDR3 region is CAINDRGETEAFF. The CDR3 nucleotides are TGTGCCATCAACGACAGGGGGGAAACTGAAGCTTTCTTT.

The chain carries TRBV7-3 and TRBJ1-1; no clear D gene. V lost 6 bases to trimming and J lost 3 bases, with 14 bases between them. Germline V lookup: CDR1 SGHTA, CDR2 FQGTGA. The CDR3 consists of 14 residues. The CDR3 loop is CASSWETGDTEAFF. CDR3 bases: TGTGCCAGCAGTTGGGAGACCGGGGACACTGAAGCTTTCTTT.

This clone was seen a single time. The V and J genes are TRBV20-1 and TRBJ2-7; a weak D match, TRBD2 (6 bases). Germline V gene data show CDR1 as DFQATT and CDR2 as SNEGSKA (reference sequence). The CDR3 consists of 11 residues. V lost 6 bases and J 6 bases, leaving 12 bases between the germline ends. CDR3 amino acids: CSAGDFPEQYF. The CDR3 DNA reads as TGCAGTGCAGGGGACTTCCCCGAGCAGTACTTC.

The chain's CDR3 is CASSFGTGQGQPQHF. DNA for the CDR3: TGTGCCAGCAGCTTTGGGACAGGGCAGGGTCAGCCCCAGCATTTT. This chain connects TRBV5-6 to TRBJ1-5, with 9 bases aligning to TRBD1. After removal of 2 bases from V and 6 bases from J, the junction contained 6 bases not matched to a gene. The germline CDR1 and CDR2 sequences are SGHDT and YYEEEE. The CDR3 runs 15 residues.

J is TRBJ1-1 and V is TRBV4-1, with TRBD1 matching 8 bases. The junction had 9 bases not matched to a gene; V was cut back by 5 bases and J by 4 bases. The CDR3 runs to 15 residues. The germline V gene has CDR1 MGHRA and CDR2 YSYEKL. CDR3 bases: TGCGCCAGCAGCACCCTGACAGGGGAGAGCACTGAAGCTTTCTTT. Protein product: CASSTLTGESTEAFF.

The V gene is TRBV15, the J gene TRBJ1-6, with D tentatively TRBD1 (6 bases). Trimming removed 6 bases at V and 9 bases at J, with 12 bases between. Germline CDR1 LNHNV, CDR2 YYDKDF (reference sequence). The CDR3 runs 13 residues. This CDR3 reads CATSAGGSSPLHF. CDR3 nucleotide sequence: TGTGCCACCAGTGCGGGGGGCTCTTCACCCCTCCACTTT. Supplemented by reference TRBV15 and TRBJ1-6, the full variable domain reads DAMVIQNPRYQVTQFGKPVTLSCSQTLNHNVMYWYQQKSSQAPKLLFHYYDKDFNNEADTPDNFQSRRPNTSFCFLDIRSPGLGDTAMYLCATSAGGSSPLHFGNGTRLTVT.

The rearrangement joins TRBV19 to TRBJ2-7, with TRBD1 as a possible D gene (5 bases). The CDR3 has 15 residues. Trimming cost V 0 bases and J 3 bases, with 12 bases left between them. Germline V gene data show CDR1 as LNHDA and CDR2 as SQIVND (reference sequence). The CDR3 loop is CASSIDRGHNYEQYF. As DNA, the CDR3 is TGTGCCAGTAGTATAGATAGGGGCCACAACTACGAGCAGTACTTC.

The J gene is TRBJ2-7, the V gene TRBV6-5, with TRBD2 matching over 10 bases. Germline-derived CDR1 and CDR2 are MNHEY and SVGAGI. Unmatched junction bases numbered 9, after V lost 4 bases and J lost 3 bases. This CDR3 contains 16 residues. The CDR3 nucleotides read TGTGCCAGCAGTTCCCTGATTGGACTAGCGGTCTACGAGCAGTACTTC. Its protein is CASSSLIGLAVYEQYF.

This chain uses TRBV7-9 with TRBJ2-7, with 11 bases that match TRBD2. CDR1 and CDR2 (germline): SEHNR, FQNEAQ (reference sequence). The CDR3 contains 14 residues. Losses at the gene ends were 5 bases for V and 2 bases for J; bases not matched to a gene: 2. The CDR3 coding sequence is TGTGCCAGCAGCCGACTAGCGGGACCCTACGAGCAGTACTTC. This translates into CASSRLAGPYEQYF.

As regards this clone: The junction does not match germline at one end; this may be a read error. The genes are TRBV7-7 and TRBJ2-1; 9 positions match TRBD2. Germline CDR1 is SSHAT and CDR2 is FNYEAQ (reference sequence). This CDR3 is 16 amino acids long. CDR3 DNA: TGTGCTAGCAGCATATTAGCGGGAGTGGCCTACAATGAGCAGTTCTTC. Translation gives CASSILAGVAYNEQFF.

The V and J genes are TRBV4-2 and TRBJ2-7, with a possible D match to TRBD2 (6 bases). The V and J ends lost 2 bases and 2 bases respectively, with 16 bases between them. The length of the CDR3 is 16 residues. CDR1 and CDR2 (germline): LGHNA, YNFKEQ. The CDR3 DNA follows: TGTGCCAGCAGCCAAATGCTAGCGTTGAACCCCTACGAGCAGTACTTC. Its translation: CASSQMLALNPYEQYF.

The genes are TRBV27 and TRBJ2-3; D possibly corresponds to TRBD2 (6 bases). The CDR3 is made up of 14 amino acids. The V end was cut by 3 bases, the J end by 4 bases, with 11 bases between. CDR1 is MNHEY and CDR2 is SMNVEV in the germline V gene (reference sequence). CDR3 protein: CASSFGGVADTQYF. As DNA, the CDR3 is TGTGCCAGCAGTTTCGGAGGGGTTGCAGATACGCAGTATTTT.

The chain recombines TRBV5-1 with TRBJ2-2; TRBD2 aligns across 12 bases. The CDR3 runs 15 residues. Germline V lookup: CDR1 SGHRS, CDR2 YFSETQ. J was trimmed by 5 bases and V by 10 bases; bases with no gene match: 9. The CDR3 sequence: CAVQEGLAGTGELFF. As DNA, the CDR3 is TGCGCCGTCCAGGAAGGACTAGCGGGGACCGGGGAGCTGTTTTTT.

This chain links TRBV7-2 with TRBJ2-5; TRBD2 agrees at 7 bases. The germline V gene has CDR1 SGHTA and CDR2 FQGNSA. This CDR3 contains 16 residues. V gave up 1 base and J gave up 1 base; unmatched junction bases: 6. In DNA form, the CDR3 reads TGTGCCAGCAGCTTAGATCGGCCTAGCGGCCAAGAGACCCAGTACTTC. Translated: CASSLDRPSGQETQYF.

The chain is built from TRBV2 and TRBJ2-2; TRBD2 matches 7 bases. Germline V gene lookup returns CDR1 SNHLY and CDR2 FYNNEI. Trimming removed 6 bases from V and 5 bases from J; junction bases left unmatched: 9. The CDR3 runs 15 residues. The CDR3 sequence is CASRGQAGRTGELFF. CDR3 DNA sequence: TGTGCCAGCAGGGGCCAAGCGGGGCGAACCGGGGAGCTGTTTTTT.

This chain joins TRBV6-1 and TRBJ1-1; D may be TRBD1 (5 bases). The CDR3 is 13 residues long. Looked up from germline, CDR1 is MNHNS and CDR2 is SASEGT. Trimming cost V 3 bases and J 1 base, with 6 bases left between them. Here the CDR3 DNA reads TGTGCCAGCAGTGACAGGGAGAACACTGAAGCTTTCTTT. Translated: CASSDRENTEAFF.

The chain uses TRBV9 and TRBJ2-1; 13 nucleotides agree with TRBD2. This CDR3 is 17 amino acids long. V was clipped by 0 bases and J by 6 bases; unmatched bases: 6. Germline V CDR1 and CDR2: SGDLS, YYNGEE. The CDR3 DNA sequence: TGTGCCAGCAGCGTAGCCTGGACTAGCGGGGGCATCAATGAGCAGTTCTTC. It is translated as CASSVAWTSGGINEQFF.

The CDR3 region is CASSRTGTGGGGNTEAFF. The CDR3 coding sequence is TGTGCCAGCTCACGAACCGGGACAGGGGGCGGAGGAAACACTGAAGCTTTCTTT. The V and J genes are TRBV18 and TRBJ1-1; 12 bases align to TRBD1. Germline V gene data show CDR1 as KGHSH and CDR2 as LQKENI. V lost 4 bases and J lost 2; bases outside the gene matches: 11. This CDR3 is built from 18 residues.

The rearrangement links TRBV27 to TRBJ2-2, with 7 bases lining up with TRBD1. V dropped 0 bases and J dropped 0; count of bases not matched to a gene: 7. CDR1 is MNHEY and CDR2 is SMNVEV in the germline V gene (reference sequence). The CDR3 extends over 18 amino acids. The CDR3 coding sequence is TGTGCCAGCAGTTTATCGTTGGGACAGAAAGCGAACACCGGGGAGCTGTTTTTT. This sequence encodes CASSLSLGQKANTGELFF.

CDR3 in amino acids: CAWNLGGNEQFF. The CDR3, as DNA: TGTGCCTGGAACCTCGGGGGCAATGAGCAGTTCTTC. The rearrangement joins TRBV30 to TRBJ2-1, with a weak D call TRBD2 (6 bases). Trimming pared 4 bases from V and 6 bases from J, leaving 10 bases between. The CDR3 totals 12 residues. Germline CDR1 and CDR2: GTSNPN and SVGIG (reference sequence).

This sequence joins TRBV19 and TRBJ1-5, with 8 bases matching TRBD1. CDR1 and CDR2 (germline): LNHDA, SQIVND (reference sequence). The V gene end was trimmed by 7 bases and the J gene end by 2 bases; junction bases not matched to a gene: 7. The CDR3 sequence is 15 residues long. As DNA, the CDR3 is TGTGCCAGTACAGGCAGGGGGCAAGGCAATCAGCCCCAGCATTTT. Its protein product is CASTGRGQGNQPQHF.

The chain uses TRBV2 and TRBJ2-3; the D gene is possibly TRBD2 (5 bases). The length of the CDR3 is 15 residues. V shed 6 bases and J shed 0 bases, with 13 bases lying between them. Per germline, CDR1 SNHLY and CDR2 FYNNEI. The CDR3 is CASSPGRTSTDTQYF. The CDR3 bases are TGTGCCAGCAGCCCCGGCAGGACTAGCACAGATACGCAGTATTTT.